Presented here are 13 T cell receptor beta chains from one specimen sequenced in a study of OX40 agonist ivuxolimab in advanced cancers. Method: immunoSEQ multiplex PCR; TCRdb's copy keeps in-frame clones and lacks some. This repertoire shows around 80,000 clones, nearly 95% found once; its top ten account for around 21%. The specimen was CD4+ or CD8+ T cells sorted from blood, collected in a trial of the OX40 agonist ivuxolimab. Receptors originate from an adult with an advanced solid tumor such as melanoma, head and neck, liver or kidney cancer.

This clone has a handful of counts. The rearrangement uses TRBV7-9 and TRBJ1-5; D ambiguous. Germline V gives CDR1 SEHNR, CDR2 FQNEAQ (reference sequence). Trimming removed 3 bases at V and 3 bases at J, with 6 bases between. The CDR3 is 13 amino acids. CDR3 in amino acids: CASSFDYNQPQHF. As DNA, the CDR3 is TGTGCCAGCAGCTTCGACTACAATCAGCCCCAGCATTTT.

The genes are TRBV2 and TRBJ2-3; D is undetermined. Trimming took 8 bases from V and 2 from J, leaving 14 bases between them. The germline CDR1 and CDR2 sequences are SNHLY and FYNNEI. The CDR3 consists of 14 residues. CDR3 protein: CASGRGLFTDTQYF. The CDR3 DNA reads TGTGCCAGCGGAAGAGGTTTGTTCACAGATACGCAGTATTTT.

The chain carries TRBV29-1 and TRBJ2-7; 11 nucleotides match TRBD1. There are 12 residues in the CDR3. Germline V gene lookup returns CDR1 SQVTM and CDR2 ANQGSEA. Unmatched junction bases numbered 3, after V lost 6 bases and J lost 5 bases. CDR3 sequence reads: CSVRDRGNEQYF. The DNA of the CDR3 is TGCAGCGTCCGGGACAGGGGGAACGAGCAGTACTTC.

CDR3 sequence: CSSVAGDHEQYF. The DNA of the CDR3 is TGCAGCTCTGTGGCAGGGGACCACGAGCAGTACTTC. The chain carries TRBV29-1 and TRBJ2-7, with a weak D call TRBD1 (6 bases). Germline V CDR1 and CDR2: SQVTM, ANQGSEA. Trimming removed 8 bases at V and 5 bases at J, with 16 bases between. This CDR3 region has 12 residues.

J is TRBJ1-1 and V is TRBV5-4; D gene ambiguous. The CDR3 is 15 amino acids. Trimming removed 0 bases at V and 0 bases at J, with 9 bases between. In germline, CDR1 is SGHNT, CDR2 YYREEE (reference sequence). CDR3 bases: TGTGCCAGCAGCTTGGTACGGGAGATGAACACTGAAGCTTTCTTT. This sequence encodes CASSLVREMNTEAFF. Supplemented by reference TRBV5-4 and TRBJ1-1, the full variable domain reads ETGVTQSPTHLIKTRGQQVTLRCSSQSGHNTVSWYQQALGQGPQFIFQYYREEENGRGNFPPRFSGLQFPNYSSELNVNALELDDSALYLCASSLVREMNTEAFFGQGTRLTVV.

In DNA form, the CDR3 reads TGTGCCATCAGTGAAGGGGGGGTCGAGCAGTACTTC. This encodes CAISEGGVEQYF. This chain joins TRBV10-3 and TRBJ2-7; tentatively, D is TRBD2 (7 bases). The CDR3 contains 12 residues. With 3 bases removed from V and 6 bases from J, the gap between germline ends came to 9 bases. Looked up from germline, CDR1 is ENHRY and CDR2 is SYGVKD.

The V and J genes are TRBV11-2 and TRBJ2-7, with 8 nucleotides matching TRBD1. V lost 4 bases, J lost 2 bases, and 1 base stayed unmatched. Germline loops: CDR1 SGHAT, CDR2 FQNNGV. The CDR3 spans 13 residues. CDR3 in amino acids: CASSSGGAYEQYF. The CDR3 DNA reads as TGTGCCAGCAGCTCAGGGGGCGCCTACGAGCAGTACTTC. Drawing the rest from reference TRBV11-2 and TRBJ2-7, the complete variable domain is EAGVAQSPRYKIIEKRQSVAFWCNPISGHATLYWYQQILGQGPKLLIQFQNNGVVDDSQLPKDRFSAERLKGVDSTLKIQPAKLEDSAVYLCASSSGGAYEQYFGPGTRLTVT.

The chain has TRBV7-9 and TRBJ1-4; no firm D call. V lost 5 bases and J lost 3, with 13 bases in between. The germline gives CDR1 SEHNR, CDR2 FQNEAQ (reference sequence). The CDR3 extends over 15 amino acids. The CDR3 region is CASSPPLGPNEKLFF. The CDR3 region has the DNA TGTGCCAGCAGCCCCCCCCTAGGCCCTAATGAAAAACTGTTTTTT.

V gene TRBV2 combines with J gene TRBJ2-7; D is undetermined. From germline, CDR1 is SNHLY and CDR2 FYNNEI. The CDR3 is made up of 12 amino acids. Between the trimmed V and J ends, which lost 10 bases and 2 bases, there was a span of 12 bases. DNA of the CDR3: TGTGCCATTAAGGCTGCTCCCTACGAGCAGTACTTC. Translation: CAIKAAPYEQYF.

This clone was observed once. V and J are TRBV2 and TRBJ2-3, with D perhaps TRBD2 (5 bases). The germline CDR1 and CDR2 sequences are SNHLY and FYNNEI. The germline V and J ends were trimmed by 10 bases and 0 bases, with 17 bases remaining between them. This CDR3 is built from 15 residues. Here the CDR3 DNA reads TGTGCCACCAATCTTGGGCGGGCCAGCACAGATACGCAGTATTTT. Translated: CATNLGRASTDTQYF.

The CDR3 DNA sequence: TGTGCCAGCAGCATTGGGCCTGAATGGACTGAAGCTTTCTTT. It is translated as CASSIGPEWTEAFF. The rearrangement uses TRBV9 and TRBJ1-1; the D is unclear. V dropped 4 bases and J dropped 5 bases, with 15 bases sitting between them. The CDR3 is 14 residues long. Germline V gene sequence: CDR1 SGDLS, CDR2 YYNGEE.

This sequence joins TRBV11-2 and TRBJ2-3; 16 nucleotides align to TRBD2. CDR1 and CDR2 from the germline V gene are SGHAT and FQNNGV. The junction had 1 base not matched to a gene; V was cut back by 3 bases and J by 4 bases. CDR3 length: 16 residues. This CDR3 reads CASSLGLAGGPDTQYF. The CDR3, as DNA: TGTGCCAGCAGCTTGGGACTAGCGGGAGGGCCAGATACGCAGTATTTT.

As concerns this clone: This same CDR3 is encoded by further DNA sequences in the sample. The chain employs TRBV5-6 and TRBJ2-7; D is possibly TRBD2 (5 bases). Trimming left V 4 bases short and J 2 bases short, with 7 bases between. Germline loops: CDR1 SGHDT, CDR2 YYEEEE. CDR3 length: 12 residues. Here the CDR3 DNA reads TGTGCCAGCAGCGACGGGACCTACGAGCAGTACTTC. Its protein is CASSDGTYEQYF.